These 26 T cell receptor beta chains originate from one sample sequenced in a study of T-cell reconstitution after alpha-beta-depleted transplantation in children. Using unique molecular identifiers, the investigators prepared the TCRbeta library. TCRdb independently ran MiXCR on the PCR reads; one entry per CDR3 protein. The sample lists about 98,000 distinct CDR3 sequences; approximately 6% were seen once. The sample here was PBMCs, mostly from graft donor cells, taken 60 days after TCRalphabeta/CD19-depleted stem cell transplant. Receptors originate from a female patient aged 2 to 10 who had a stem cell transplant for Fanconi anemia, so the T cells may come from the graft donor.

This chain joins TRBV12-3 or TRBV12-4 and TRBJ2-3; the match to TRBD1 covers 8 bases. The J segment lost 3 bases and the V segment lost 4 bases, leaving 6 bases of the junction unmatched. This CDR3 is built from 15 residues. CDR3 residues: CASSSRDRPTDTQYF. The CDR3, as DNA: TGTGCCAGCAGTTCCCGGGACAGGCCGACAGATACGCAGTATTTT.

This clonotype was recorded many times. This chain uses TRBV9 with TRBJ2-3; 11 positions match TRBD2. Trimming at V came to 4 bases and at J to 5 bases, leaving 9 bases not matched to a gene. The CDR3 runs 16 residues. Germline CDR1 SGDLS, CDR2 YYNGEE. The CDR3 here is CASSTSSGGPGDTQYF. CDR3 in DNA: TGTGCCAGCAGCACCTCTAGCGGGGGGCCGGGAGATACGCAGTATTTT.

This clonotype was counted at least ten times. This chain uses TRBV29-1 with TRBJ1-4; TRBD1 matches 9 bases. CDR3 length equals 13 residues. Per germline, CDR1 SQVTM and CDR2 ANQGSEA. J gave up 7 bases and V 4 bases, and 4 bases lay outside the gene matches. This CDR3 is CSVGTGVSEKLFF. CDR3 nucleotides: TGCAGCGTTGGGACAGGGGTTAGTGAAAAACTGTTTTTT.

There are a few counts of this clonotype. The CDR3 region is CASSQDRAGPLFYEQYF. DNA for the CDR3: TGTGCCAGCAGCCAAGATCGGGCAGGGCCCCTTTTCTACGAGCAGTACTTC. The chain couples TRBV4-2 to TRBJ2-7; maybe TRBD1 (5 bases). CDR1 and CDR2 (germline): LGHNA, YNFKEQ. V dropped 0 bases and J dropped 3 bases, with 18 bases sitting between them. CDR3 length: 17 amino acids.

This clonotype has a count of ten or more. This chain connects TRBV30 to TRBJ2-1; D not certain. The germline gives CDR1 GTSNPN, CDR2 SVGIG (reference sequence). CDR3 size: 15 residues. Trimming left V 3 bases short and J 1 base short, with 13 bases between. In DNA form, the CDR3 reads TGTGCCTGGAGGAGGACGGATTGGTCCTACAATGAGCAGTTCTTC. Translating gives CAWRRTDWSYNEQFF. The whole variable domain, filled in from reference TRBV30 and TRBJ2-1, reads SQTIHQWPATLVQPVGSPLSLECTVEGTSNPNLYWYRQAAGRGLQLLFYSVGIGQISSEVPQNLSASRPQDRQFILSSKKLLLSDSGFYLCAWRRTDWSYNEQFFGPGTRLTVL.

This clonotype was counted many times. V usage is TRBV29-1 and J usage is TRBJ2-1; TRBD2 might be the D (6 bases). With 7 bases removed from V and 6 bases from J, the gap between germline ends came to 10 bases. The CDR3 has 11 amino acids. Germline lookup yields CDR1 SQVTM and CDR2 ANQGSEA. The CDR3 spells CSGNSGNEQFF. DNA for the CDR3: TGCAGCGGTAATAGCGGCAATGAGCAGTTCTTC.

This clonotype has a count of ten or more. The chain joins TRBV6-5 to TRBJ1-4, with TRBD1 identical over 9 bases. Per germline, CDR1 MNHEY and CDR2 SVGAGI. The CDR3 contains 13 residues. J lost 4 bases, V lost 7 bases, and 1 base had no gene match. The CDR3 nucleotides read TGTGCCAGCAAGGGACAGGGTAATGAAAAACTGTTTTTT. Amino acid sequence: CASKGQGNEKLFF.

In this sample, this clonotype turned up many times. The gene calls are TRBV3-1 and TRBJ2-1; D call uncertain. The V end was cut by 4 bases, the J end by 4 bases, with 20 bases between. This CDR3 has 17 amino acids. Germline assignment: CDR1 LGHDT and CDR2 YNNKEL (reference sequence). The CDR3: CASSPIGAALLYNEQFF. CDR3 in DNA: TGTGCCAGCAGCCCCATCGGTGCAGCCTTACTTTACAATGAGCAGTTCTTC.

This clonotype was seen repeatedly, ten times or more. J is TRBJ2-2 and V is TRBV28; TRBD1 aligns across 10 bases. The V gene end was trimmed by 2 bases and the J gene end by 4 bases; junction bases not matched to a gene: 4. This CDR3 is 16 amino acids long. The germline V gene encodes CDR1 MDHEN and CDR2 SYDVKM. CDR3 region: CASSLIGTGVTGELFF. The CDR3 coding sequence is TGTGCCAGCAGTTTAATTGGGACAGGGGTCACCGGGGAGCTGTTTTTT.

This clonotype has a count of ten or more. V gene TRBV12-3 or TRBV12-4 combines with J gene TRBJ2-2, with D maybe TRBD1 (8 bases). V lost 2 bases and J 1 base, leaving 11 bases between the germline ends. This CDR3 is 16 amino acids long. CDR3 region: CASSLSGTGNTGELFF. CDR3 DNA sequence: TGTGCCAGCAGTTTAAGCGGGACAGGGAACACCGGGGAGCTGTTTTTT.

The chain employs TRBV5-6 and TRBJ2-5; TRBD2 agrees at 16 bases. CDR3 length: 17 amino acids. Germline V lookup: CDR1 SGHDT, CDR2 YYEEEE. V was clipped by 2 bases and J by 5 bases; unmatched bases: 6. The CDR3 loop is CASSFLGTSGGAETQYF. CDR3 DNA sequence: TGTGCCAGCAGCTTTCTTGGGACTAGCGGGGGGGCGGAGACCCAGTACTTC.

This clonotype came up many times. The V gene is TRBV29-1, the J gene TRBJ2-1; the D gene is possibly TRBD1 (5 bases). From germline, CDR1 is SQVTM and CDR2 ANQGSEA. Trimming pared 6 bases from V and 2 bases from J, leaving 14 bases between. This CDR3 has 14 amino acids. In DNA, the CDR3 is TGCAGCGTCCGCCTCCAGGGCACCTACAATGAGCAGTTCTTC. It yields the protein CSVRLQGTYNEQFF.

The chain employs TRBV20-1 and TRBJ2-7; a possible D gene is TRBD1 (6 bases). The V end was cut by 0 bases, the J end by 5 bases, with 17 bases between. The length of the CDR3 is 15 residues. Germline CDR1 is DFQATT and CDR2 is SNEGSKA (reference sequence). CDR3 residues: CSARDLGGRSDEQYF. In DNA form, the CDR3 reads TGCAGTGCTAGAGATCTAGGGGGAAGATCCGACGAGCAGTACTTC.

This clonotype was detected many times. This chain connects TRBV5-1 to TRBJ2-1; 10 bases are a match to TRBD1. The trim removed 3 bases at V and 7 bases at J, leaving 7 bases unmatched. From germline, CDR1 is SGHRS and CDR2 YFSETQ. The CDR3 is made up of 15 amino acids. CDR3 DNA: TGCGCCAGCAGCTCCGGGACAGGGGCGGGAAATGAGCAGTTCTTC. Its protein is CASSSGTGAGNEQFF.

This chain connects TRBV20-1 to TRBJ2-5; D might be TRBD2 (5 bases). The length of the CDR3 is 15 residues. In germline, CDR1 is DFQATT, CDR2 SNEGSKA (reference sequence). Trimming removed 6 bases at V and 2 bases at J, with 19 bases between. This CDR3 is CSANPDRREQETQYF. Written as DNA, the CDR3 is TGCAGTGCCAACCCTGATAGACGGGAACAAGAGACCCAGTACTTC.

This clonotype was detected a few times. The V gene is TRBV7-9, the J gene TRBJ2-7; TRBD1 matches 9 bases. Per the germline V gene, CDR1 is SEHNR and CDR2 is FQNEAQ (reference sequence). Losses at the gene ends were 4 bases for V and 3 bases for J; bases not matched to a gene: 7. This CDR3 contains 15 residues. The CDR3 DNA reads TGTGCCAGCAGCTCCAACCGGGACAGGGTCTACGAGCAGTACTTC. Translating it yields CASSSNRDRVYEQYF. Combining the CDR3 with reference TRBV7-9 and TRBJ2-7 gives the whole variable domain DTGVSQNPRHKITKRGQNVTFRCDPISEHNRLYWYRQTLGQGPEFLTYFQNEAQLEKSRLLSDRFSAERPKGSFSTLEIQRTEQGDSAMYLCASSSNRDRVYEQYFGPGTRLTVT.

This clonotype has ten or more counts. The rearrangement links TRBV10-3 to TRBJ2-1, with a possible D match to TRBD1 (5 bases). In germline, CDR1 is ENHRY, CDR2 SYGVKD. Trimming stripped 4 bases from V and 8 bases from J, with 12 bases between. CDR3 length: 13 amino acids. The CDR3 loop is CAISADSRDEQFF. CDR3 in DNA: TGTGCCATCAGTGCTGACAGTCGGGATGAGCAGTTCTTC.

This clonotype was seen many times. The rearrangement links TRBV7-7 to TRBJ2-1, with a weak D call TRBD2 (5 bases). Germline loops: CDR1 SSHAT, CDR2 FNYEAQ (reference sequence). Trimming pared 4 bases from V and 0 bases from J, leaving 13 bases between. CDR3 length: 16 amino acids. CDR3 loop: CASSSFRRSSYNEQFF. The CDR3 bases are TGTGCCAGCAGCTCTTTTCGGAGGAGCTCCTACAATGAGCAGTTCTTC.

In its sample, this clonotype was seen many times. The chain combines TRBV12-3 or TRBV12-4 with TRBJ2-6; no reliable D call. The CDR3 sequence is 13 residues long. V dropped 3 bases and J dropped 1 base, with 1 base sitting between them. The CDR3 bases are TGTGCCAGCAGTTTTTCTGGGGCCAACGTCCTGACTTTC. Its protein product is CASSFSGANVLTF.

This clonotype was observed at least ten times. The CDR3 DNA is TGCAGTGCTACCTCCGGGACAGGGGGCAGTAGGTACAATGAGCAGTTCTTC. It translates to CSATSGTGGSRYNEQFF. This rearrangement joins TRBV20-1 to TRBJ2-1; 12 bases fit TRBD1. CDR1 and CDR2 from the germline V gene are DFQATT and SNEGSKA (reference sequence). CDR3 length equals 17 residues. V lost 4 bases to trimming and J lost 4 bases; unmatched junction nucleotides: 11.

This clonotype was seen ten or more times. This CDR3 is CASSLGGTGALDEQYF. Here the CDR3 DNA reads TGCGCCAGCAGCTTGGGGGGGACAGGGGCCCTCGATGAGCAGTACTTC. This rearrangement joins TRBV5-1 to TRBJ2-7, with 10 bases aligning to TRBD1. Germline V CDR1 and CDR2: SGHRS, YFSETQ. The trim removed 0 bases at V and 7 bases at J, leaving 10 bases unmatched. The CDR3 extends over 16 amino acids.

The chain recombines TRBV6-2 or TRBV6-3 with TRBJ1-2; D is ambiguous. The length of the CDR3 is 14 residues. Deletions cut 7 bases from V and 6 bases from J, with 18 bases between. The germline gives CDR1 MNHEY, CDR2 SVGEGT. CDR3: CASKNPPGVDGYTF. CDR3 in DNA: TGTGCCAGCAAGAATCCCCCGGGCGTGGATGGCTACACCTTC.

This sequence joins TRBV7-9 and TRBJ2-1; 10 bases match TRBD2. Germline CDR1 is SEHNR and CDR2 is FQNEAQ (reference sequence). The CDR3 runs to 16 residues. Losses at the gene ends were 1 base for V and 7 bases for J; bases not matched to a gene: 7. The CDR3 region has the DNA TGTGCCAGCAGCTTAGACCTAGCGGGGGATAGGAATGAGCAGTTCTTC. Its protein product is CASSLDLAGDRNEQFF.

The chain recombines TRBV27 with TRBJ2-1; 8 nucleotides line up with TRBD2. Germline CDR1 MNHEY, CDR2 SMNVEV (reference sequence). Germline trimming cut 6 bases from V and 4 bases from J; bases unmatched to any gene: 8. The CDR3 totals 15 residues. CDR3 sequence: CASSQLAANYNEQFF. DNA of the CDR3: TGTGCCAGCAGCCAACTAGCGGCAAATTACAATGAGCAGTTCTTC.

This clonotype showed up many times. The chain has TRBV19 and TRBJ1-5; unclear D gene. V lost 3 bases and J 4 bases, leaving 10 bases between the germline ends. The CDR3 is made up of 14 amino acids. Germline V CDR1 and CDR2: LNHDA, SQIVND (reference sequence). The CDR3 region has the DNA TGTGCCAGTAGTATTAGATGGCCAAATCAGCCCCAGCATTTT. Amino acid sequence: CASSIRWPNQPQHF.

The V call is TRBV23-1, the J call TRBJ2-1, with 10 bases that match TRBD2. TRBV23-1 is identified as an open reading frame with a role that is uncertain. CDR3 length: 16 residues. The J segment lost 4 bases and the V segment lost 2 bases, leaving 5 bases of the junction unmatched. The CDR3 region is CASSQRSSGGYNEQFF. CDR3 DNA: TGCGCCAGCAGTCAAAGATCTAGCGGGGGATACAATGAGCAGTTCTTC.